The 9 T cell receptor beta chains reported below all come from one sample, sequenced in a study of blood T cells in healthy people across ages. Alongside a J-beta primer mix, a sample-barcoded 5' primer served in a second PCR lasting roughly 6 to 11 cycles. TCRdb processed the 5' RACE reads anew with MiXCR; each CDR3 protein has one entry. Of hundreds of thousands of distinct CDR3 sequences listed, 49% are singletons. Sequencing input: blood. All receptors come from a woman aged 60-75 years in good health.

CDR3 DNA: TGTGCCAGCAGCATTGCCGGGACAGGGGCGCTCGAGCGCACAGATACGCAGTATTTT. Its protein product is CASSIAGTGALERTDTQYF. The chain links TRBV7-2 to TRBJ2-3; 10 nucleotides line up with TRBD1. V dropped 5 bases and J dropped 1; count of bases not matched to a gene: 15. Germline assignment: CDR1 SGHTA and CDR2 FQGNSA. The CDR3 is 19 residues long.

The rearrangement uses TRBV15 and TRBJ2-1; 8 nucleotides match TRBD1. Germline V gene lookup returns CDR1 LNHNV and CDR2 YYDKDF (reference sequence). With V trimmed by 3 bases and J by 5 bases, 6 bases remained unmatched. This CDR3 spans 15 amino acids. CDR3 loop: CATSSRDRGDNEQFF. CDR3 nucleotides: TGTGCCACCAGCAGTCGTGACAGGGGAGACAATGAGCAGTTCTTC.

The chain recombines TRBV6-1 with TRBJ2-1, with D possibly being TRBD1 (8 bases). The CDR3 has 15 residues. Trimming stripped 7 bases from V and 3 bases from J, with 16 bases between. Germline V CDR1 and CDR2: MNHNS, SASEGT. Written as DNA, the CDR3 is TGTGCCAGCATCCACGGGGGGACAGGCTACAATGAGCAGTTCTTC. This gives the protein CASIHGGTGYNEQFF.

This clonotype was seen more than once but under ten times. The rearrangement links TRBV6-2 or TRBV6-3 to TRBJ2-1; TRBD2 might be the D (5 bases). Trimming cost V 5 bases and J 4 bases, with 12 bases left between them. The CDR3 totals 14 residues. Germline values: CDR1 MNHEY, CDR2 SVGEGT. Written as DNA, the CDR3 is TGTGCCAGCAGTCCGGGAAACCCATACAATGAGCAGTTCTTC. Residues: CASSPGNPYNEQFF.

This clonotype showed up just a few times. The chain employs TRBV27 and TRBJ2-7, with unresolved D. The CDR3 totals 14 residues. The V and J ends lost 4 bases and 3 bases respectively, with 13 bases between them. CDR1 and CDR2 from the germline V gene are MNHEY and SMNVEV (reference sequence). The CDR3 loop reads CASSSYGGFYEQYF. CDR3 DNA: TGTGCCAGCAGTTCTTATGGCGGATTCTACGAGCAGTACTTC.

This clonotype appeared many times. The chain joins TRBV29-1 to TRBJ2-5, with 8 bases matching TRBD2. Unmatched junction bases numbered 0, after V lost 2 bases and J lost 4 bases. CDR1 and CDR2 (germline): SQVTM, ANQGSEA. The CDR3 sequence is 12 residues long. The CDR3 sequence: CSVELAGETQYF. DNA of the CDR3: TGCAGCGTTGAACTAGCGGGAGAGACCCAGTACTTC.

This clonotype occurred once. The chain joins TRBV2 to TRBJ2-5, with D perhaps given as TRBD1 or TRBD2 (5 bases each). The CDR3 loop spans 13 amino acids. Per germline, CDR1 SNHLY and CDR2 FYNNEI. Between the trimmed V and J ends, which lost 5 bases and 5 bases, there was a span of 12 bases. DNA for the CDR3: TGTGCCAGCAGTACCCTGGGGGTGGAGACCCAGTACTTC. Protein: CASSTLGVETQYF.

This clonotype showed up many times. The gene calls are TRBV3-1 and TRBJ2-5, with 8 bases lining up with TRBD2. Germline V gives CDR1 LGHDT, CDR2 YNNKEL (reference sequence). The J segment lost 5 bases and the V segment lost 1 base, leaving 6 bases of the junction unmatched. This CDR3 has 15 residues. DNA of the CDR3: TGTGCCAGCAGCCAAGTAAGGACTAGCCTGGAGACCCAGTACTTC. Its translation: CASSQVRTSLETQYF.

A few counts support this clonotype. The V gene is TRBV6-6, the J gene TRBJ1-2; 10 bases are a match to TRBD1. The germline gives CDR1 MNHNY, CDR2 SVGAGI (reference sequence). After removal of 6 bases from V and 4 bases from J, the junction contained 11 bases not matched to a gene. The CDR3 has 16 amino acids. The CDR3 bases are TGTGCCAGCAGACCCTTTGGACAGGGGGTAGGCTATGGCTACACCTTC. Translation: CASRPFGQGVGYGYTF.